This T cell receptor beta chain stems from a study of tumor-infiltrating lymphocytes in primary liver carcinoma. Both RNA and DNA were isolated together from about 20-30 mg of bulk tissue that had not been sorted. Production of TCR beta cDNA used approximately 0.55 ug total RNA together with a constant-region primer. Sequencing libraries for TCR beta derived from three nested multiplex PCR rounds that used slightly modified ARM-PCR. Two initial PCR rounds of about 11 cycles each paired TRBV1-TRBV30 forward primers with a C-beta reverse primer. TCRdb reprocessed the multiplex PCR reads with MiXCR, giving one entry per CDR3 protein. The sample carries about 32,000 distinct CDR3 sequences, 76% recorded once. V lost 6 bases, J lost 4 bases, and 15 bases lay in between. CDR3 length equals 15 residues. Germline V gene data show CDR1 as MNHNY and CDR2 as SVGAGI (reference sequence).

The rearrangement links TRBV6-6 to TRBJ2-2; D unresolved. This clonotype originated in a middle-aged man with primary liver carcinoma and hepatitis B virus infection. Sequencing was carried out using liver tumor tissue from sampling region 5. Subset in this sample: tumor region T5, tumor centre. CDR3 sequence reads: CASSKDAGRTGELFF. The CDR3 coding sequence is TGTGCCAGCAGCAAAGATGCCGGACGCACCGGGGAGCTGTTTTTT.